This T cell receptor beta chain came from a study of human T cells and chemical hapten exposure. The total RNA was obtained from whole blood that was not fractionated. Germline CDR1 reads ENHRY; CDR2 reads SYGVKD. The CDR3 length is 14 residues. The V gene lost 6 bases and the J gene lost 2 bases, with 13 bases spanning the gap. Each CDR3 protein is one row after TCRdb ran MiXCR on the 5' RACE reads. The table has 130,000 or so distinct CDR3 sequences, roughly 4% seen once. This clonotype was counted between two and nine times. The chain joins TRBV10-3 to TRBJ1-1; unclear D gene. The sequence was obtained from a female donor in good health. The CDR3 sequence: CAIREGLTNTEAFF. CDR3 DNA: TGTGCCATCAGGGAGGGTCTTACCAACACTGAAGCTTTCTTT.